The clone carrying this T cell receptor beta chain has ten or more counts. Its antigen is currently unknown. The sample belongs to a study of identical twins. General observations from the study: Sequences that were out-of-frame, alpha and twin-shared displayed an excess of low generation probability. Beta out-of-frame sequences showed weaker excess twin sharing.

TCRdb passed the 5' RACE reads through MiXCR, listing each CDR3 protein once. The sample records just over 500,000 distinct CDR3 sequences, around 20% being singletons. This sample also appeared in a second study, on T cells expressing NK-cell markers. As that study records: The study sequenced eight donors, seven HCMV-seropositive and one seronegative.

Sequenced material: CD4+ T cells sorted from blood. The clonotype originates from a young woman in good health.

The CDR3 reads CASTPQGIDEQYF. The CDR3 DNA follows: TGTGCCAGCACCCCCCAGGGGATTGACGAGCAGTACTTC. The chain recombines TRBV12-3 or TRBV12-4 with TRBJ2-7; possibly TRBD1 for D (6 bases). V was shortened by 7 bases and J by 5 bases, with 15 bases between the two germline ends. The CDR3 contains 13 residues.